This TCR beta chain was found in a study of early T cells in non-severe SARS-CoV-2 infection. This CDR3 contains 13 residues. V lost 4 bases, J lost 0 bases, and 5 bases lay in between. Germline CDR1 reads ENHRY; CDR2 reads SYGVKD. Unique molecular identifiers tagged individual cDNA molecules. A single record per CDR3 protein comes from TCRdb applying MiXCR to the 5' RACE reads. The sample includes tens of thousands of distinct CDR3 sequences, approximately 5.2% seen only once; the top ten take more than 4.5%. This clonotype was counted ten times or more. V is TRBV10-3 and J is TRBJ2-3; D not certain. This receptor was obtained from an adult who was a healthcare worker with PCR-confirmed SARS-CoV-2 infection or an uninfected control (not recorded which). The sample consisted of whole blood. The CDR3 here is CAISGASTDTQYF. The DNA for the CDR3 is TGTGCCATCAGTGGCGCTAGCACAGATACGCAGTATTTT.